This is a list of T cell receptor beta chains from one sample in a study of blood T cell repertoires in COVID-19. Assay used: immunoSEQ multiplex PCR; TCRdb lists only in-frame clones, some missing. In the table there are 190,000 or so clones, approximately 85% of which are singletons. Sequencing used PBMCs or T cells enriched from blood (not recorded which). The receptor set was obtained from a woman between 25 and 40 years old who had recovered from COVID-19. CDR3s include the opening cysteine and the closing phenylalanine or tryptophan. Each record gives: CDR3 DNA, CDR3 protein, J gene, D gene, V gene, clone size. D genes are given only for firm matches. Some rows mark clone size as missing; the rest say once, few, many or name a class of expanded clone.

cdr3_nt: TGTGCCAGCAGTGACTTGGCTGGAGCCTCTGGAAACACCATATATTTT; cdr3_aa: CASSDLAGASGNTIYF; j_call: TRBJ1-3; d_call: NA; v_call: TRBV6-4; clone_size: NA
cdr3_nt: TGCAGCGTTGAAGCTACCGGGACAGGCTATGGCTACACCTTC; cdr3_aa: CSVEATGTGYGYTF; j_call: TRBJ1-2; d_call: TRBD1; v_call: TRBV29-1; clone_size: NA
cdr3_nt: TGTGCCAGCAGGACAGGGGGTAACGTGAACACTGAAGCTTTCTTT; cdr3_aa: CASRTGGNVNTEAFF; j_call: TRBJ1-1; d_call: TRBD1; v_call: TRBV19; clone_size: NA
cdr3_nt: TGTGCCAGCAGCCCCAGTGCAGATACGCAGTATTTT; cdr3_aa: CASSPSADTQYF; j_call: TRBJ2-3; d_call: NA; v_call: TRBV3-1/TRBV3-2; clone_size: NA
cdr3_nt: TGTGCCAGCAGCCCCCTGACAGGGAGCGGGAGGTCCGGGGCCAACGTCCTGACTTTC; cdr3_aa: CASSPLTGSGRSGANVLTF; j_call: TRBJ2-6; d_call: TRBD2; v_call: TRBV5-6; clone_size: NA
cdr3_nt: TGTGCCAGCAGGGGCCCCGGTGGCGGAAACACCATATATTTT; cdr3_aa: CASRGPGGGNTIYF; j_call: TRBJ1-3; d_call: NA; v_call: TRBV6-5; clone_size: NA
cdr3_nt: TGTGCCAGCAGCTTAGTGACACCGAAAGCTTTCTTT; cdr3_aa: CASSLVTPKAFF; j_call: TRBJ1-1; d_call: NA; v_call: TRBV7-2; clone_size: once
cdr3_nt: TGTGCCAGCAGTGGGGGTGCGGGTAGGATTCATGGAAACACCATATATTTT; cdr3_aa: CASSGGAGRIHGNTIYF; j_call: TRBJ1-3; d_call: NA; v_call: TRBV6-1; clone_size: NA
cdr3_nt: TGTGCCAGTCGCCTAGGGACAGGAGCGTCACCCCTCCACTTT; cdr3_aa: CASRLGTGASPLHF; j_call: TRBJ1-6; d_call: TRBD1; v_call: TRBV2; clone_size: NA
cdr3_nt: TGTGCCAGCAGCTCCGTAACTAGCGGGACAGATACGCAGTATTTT; cdr3_aa: CASSSVTSGTDTQYF; j_call: TRBJ2-3; d_call: TRBD2; v_call: TRBV7-9; clone_size: NA
cdr3_nt: TGTGCCAGCAGCTTGGGATTAGCTCAGCCCCAGCATTTT; cdr3_aa: CASSLGLAQPQHF; j_call: TRBJ1-5; d_call: NA; v_call: TRBV5-4; clone_size: NA
cdr3_nt: TGTGCCAGCAGCTTAGGGTGGGCGCAGATATACAATGAGCAGTTCTTC; cdr3_aa: CASSLGWAQIYNEQFF; j_call: TRBJ2-1; d_call: NA; v_call: TRBV11-2; clone_size: NA
cdr3_nt: TGTGCCAGCAGGGATGCCGGGACAGGGTTAACCAGCGGGGCCAACGTCCTGACTTTC; cdr3_aa: CASRDAGTGLTSGANVLTF; j_call: TRBJ2-6; d_call: TRBD1; v_call: TRBV5-4; clone_size: NA
cdr3_nt: TGCGCCAGCAGCTTGGGGCTAGCGGGCTCCTACGAGCAGTACTTC; cdr3_aa: CASSLGLAGSYEQYF; j_call: TRBJ2-7; d_call: TRBD2; v_call: TRBV5-1; clone_size: NA
cdr3_nt: TGTGCCAGCAGCGTACAGGGGTTCAGCTACGAGCAGTACTTC; cdr3_aa: CASSVQGFSYEQYF; j_call: TRBJ2-7; d_call: TRBD1; v_call: TRBV7-8; clone_size: NA
cdr3_nt: TGCGCCAGCAGCTCGGGACTAGCGGAGTCCTACGAGCAGTACTTC; cdr3_aa: CASSSGLAESYEQYF; j_call: TRBJ2-7; d_call: TRBD2; v_call: TRBV5-1; clone_size: NA
cdr3_nt: TGTGCCAGCAGCAGCATGGGACAGGGAAGGGGCGGCTACACCTTC; cdr3_aa: CASSSMGQGRGGYTF; j_call: TRBJ1-2; d_call: TRBD1; v_call: TRBV28; clone_size: NA
cdr3_nt: TGTGCCAGCAGCCAGGGGCCTGAAGCTTTCTTT; cdr3_aa: CASSQGPEAFF; j_call: TRBJ1-1; d_call: NA; v_call: TRBV3-1/TRBV3-2; clone_size: NA
cdr3_nt: TGCGCCAGCAGCCAAGAGATAGCGGGCCCCTACGAGCAGTACTTC; cdr3_aa: CASSQEIAGPYEQYF; j_call: TRBJ2-7; d_call: TRBD2; v_call: TRBV4-1; clone_size: NA
cdr3_nt: TGCGCCAGCAGTACTGGACTAGGGTTAGAGACCCAGTACTTC; cdr3_aa: CASSTGLGLETQYF; j_call: TRBJ2-5; d_call: TRBD2; v_call: TRBV10-2; clone_size: NA
cdr3_nt: TGTGCCAGTTCTAAAGCGGTGTCCTCCTACGAGCAGTACTTC; cdr3_aa: CASSKAVSSYEQYF; j_call: TRBJ2-7; d_call: NA; v_call: TRBV9; clone_size: once
cdr3_nt: TGTGCCAGCAGTTATGGTCTAGCGAGAACAGATACGCAGTATTTT; cdr3_aa: CASSYGLARTDTQYF; j_call: TRBJ2-3; d_call: NA; v_call: TRBV6-6; clone_size: NA
cdr3_nt: TGCAGCGTTGAAGTAGGGGATGAGCAGTTCTTC; cdr3_aa: CSVEVGDEQFF; j_call: TRBJ2-1; d_call: NA; v_call: TRBV29-1; clone_size: NA
cdr3_nt: TGTGCCAGCAGTTTAGTAGTTACCGGGGAGCTGTTTTTT; cdr3_aa: CASSLVVTGELFF; j_call: TRBJ2-2; d_call: NA; v_call: TRBV28; clone_size: NA
cdr3_nt: TGTGCCAGCAGCCCGGACATCCAGAACACTGAAGCTTTCTTT; cdr3_aa: CASSPDIQNTEAFF; j_call: TRBJ1-1; d_call: NA; v_call: TRBV7-2; clone_size: NA
cdr3_nt: TGTGCCAGCAGCATATTTGGGGGGGGCAATCAGCCCCAGCATTTT; cdr3_aa: CASSIFGGGNQPQHF; j_call: TRBJ1-5; d_call: NA; v_call: TRBV4-2; clone_size: NA
cdr3_nt: TGTGCCAGCAGCTTGCGTCTGCCCCCTTTAAACATTCAGTACTTC; cdr3_aa: CASSLRLPPLNIQYF; j_call: TRBJ2-4; d_call: NA; v_call: TRBV7-2; clone_size: NA
cdr3_nt: TGCGCCAGCAGCCAACTCAATGAAAAACTGTTTTTT; cdr3_aa: CASSQLNEKLFF; j_call: TRBJ1-4; d_call: NA; v_call: TRBV4-1; clone_size: NA
cdr3_nt: TGTGCCAGCAGCTTCGGGTTAGCGAGTTATGGCTACACCTTC; cdr3_aa: CASSFGLASYGYTF; j_call: TRBJ1-2; d_call: NA; v_call: TRBV7-2; clone_size: once
cdr3_nt: TGCGCCAGCAGCTGGACCGGACAGGGCTACGAGCAGTACTTC; cdr3_aa: CASSWTGQGYEQYF; j_call: TRBJ2-7; d_call: TRBD1; v_call: TRBV5-1; clone_size: NA
cdr3_nt: TGTGCCAGCAGCCAGGGGAGACTTGAGGTCTACGAGCAGTACTTC; cdr3_aa: CASSQGRLEVYEQYF; j_call: TRBJ2-7; d_call: NA; v_call: TRBV7-9; clone_size: NA
cdr3_nt: TGTGCCAGCAGCTTGGGGCGACAGGGGACAGATACGCAGTATTTT; cdr3_aa: CASSLGRQGTDTQYF; j_call: TRBJ2-3; d_call: TRBD1; v_call: TRBV5-4; clone_size: NA
cdr3_nt: TGTGCCAGCAGCCGCACCGGGACAGGGTTTAACTATGGCTACACCTTC; cdr3_aa: CASSRTGTGFNYGYTF; j_call: TRBJ1-2; d_call: TRBD1; v_call: TRBV5-5; clone_size: NA
cdr3_nt: TGTGCCAGCAGCGTAGCTTCGACAGATTACGAGCAGTACTTC; cdr3_aa: CASSVASTDYEQYF; j_call: TRBJ2-7; d_call: NA; v_call: TRBV9; clone_size: NA
cdr3_nt: TGTGCCAGCCGACTCGACAGGGTCACTGGAAACACCATATATTTT; cdr3_aa: CASRLDRVTGNTIYF; j_call: TRBJ1-3; d_call: TRBD1; v_call: TRBV6-5; clone_size: NA
cdr3_nt: TGCGCCAGCAGCCCGGGGGGTCACTCCATGAACACTGAAGCTTTCTTT; cdr3_aa: CASSPGGHSMNTEAFF; j_call: TRBJ1-1; d_call: NA; v_call: TRBV5-1; clone_size: NA
cdr3_nt: TGTGCCAGCAGCCGGACAGGGGCGATGAATGGCTACACCTTC; cdr3_aa: CASSRTGAMNGYTF; j_call: TRBJ1-2; d_call: TRBD1; v_call: TRBV5-6; clone_size: NA
cdr3_nt: TGTGCCAGCAGCTATGACAGGGACCGTGAGCAGTTCTTC; cdr3_aa: CASSYDRDREQFF; j_call: TRBJ2-1; d_call: TRBD1; v_call: TRBV11-2; clone_size: NA
cdr3_nt: TGTGCCAGCAGTTACACTAGCGGGCAGACCTACAATGAGCAGTTCTTC; cdr3_aa: CASSYTSGQTYNEQFF; j_call: TRBJ2-1; d_call: TRBD2; v_call: TRBV27; clone_size: NA
cdr3_nt: TGTGCCAGCAGCTTAATGCGAAAGACGGGGGGAGGTGAGCAGTTCTTC; cdr3_aa: CASSLMRKTGGGEQFF; j_call: TRBJ2-1; d_call: TRBD2; v_call: TRBV7-3; clone_size: NA
cdr3_nt: TGTGCCAGTAGTTACAGGACTAGCGTAAACTCCTACGAGCAGTACTTC; cdr3_aa: CASSYRTSVNSYEQYF; j_call: TRBJ2-7; d_call: TRBD2; v_call: TRBV19; clone_size: NA
cdr3_nt: TGCGCCAGCAGCTTGGATAGCCAGGGGAATGAGCAGTTCTTC; cdr3_aa: CASSLDSQGNEQFF; j_call: TRBJ2-1; d_call: NA; v_call: TRBV5-1; clone_size: few
cdr3_nt: TGTGCCAGCAGCGTATCTGGCTCCCGCACAGATACGCAGTATTTT; cdr3_aa: CASSVSGSRTDTQYF; j_call: TRBJ2-3; d_call: NA; v_call: TRBV7-9; clone_size: NA
cdr3_nt: TGTGCCAGCATTCGGGACCCAGTTGCGGGATACAATGAGCAGTTCTTC; cdr3_aa: CASIRDPVAGYNEQFF; j_call: TRBJ2-1; d_call: NA; v_call: TRBV2; clone_size: NA
cdr3_nt: TGCGCCAGCAGCCAAAGTCACAGCGGGACACGCGGGTCAGATACGCAGTATTTT; cdr3_aa: CASSQSHSGTRGSDTQYF; j_call: TRBJ2-3; d_call: NA; v_call: TRBV4-1; clone_size: NA
cdr3_nt: TGTGCCAGTACGAGGCCAGGGATCAGTCAGCCCCAGCATTTT; cdr3_aa: CASTRPGISQPQHF; j_call: TRBJ1-5; d_call: NA; v_call: TRBV19; clone_size: NA
cdr3_nt: TGTGCCACGAGGGGGGGCATTTGGGACTACAATGAGCAGTTCTTC; cdr3_aa: CATRGGIWDYNEQFF; j_call: TRBJ2-1; d_call: NA; v_call: TRBV10-3; clone_size: NA
cdr3_nt: TGTGCCACCAGTGATGGCGGGACAGGGGGTAACTACGAGCAGTACTTC; cdr3_aa: CATSDGGTGGNYEQYF; j_call: TRBJ2-7; d_call: TRBD1; v_call: TRBV24-1; clone_size: NA
cdr3_nt: TGTGCCAGCAGTACTGGGACTAGCATTTCCTACGAGCAGTACTTC; cdr3_aa: CASSTGTSISYEQYF; j_call: TRBJ2-7; d_call: TRBD2; v_call: TRBV6-5; clone_size: once
cdr3_nt: TGTGCCAGCAGCGGACAGGAGATGTTGAGTGGCAATCAGCCCCAGCATTTT; cdr3_aa: CASSGQEMLSGNQPQHF; j_call: TRBJ1-5; d_call: TRBD1; v_call: TRBV7-9; clone_size: NA